A single sample is the source of the 18 T cell receptor beta chains below, sequenced in a study of shared clonotypes between healthy human individuals. Only in-frame clones appear in the TCRdb table, and some are missing; sequencing was by immunoSEQ multiplex PCR. The profile covers 500,000 or so clones, with around 95% appearing a single time and 0.05% to 0.07% taken by the ten largest. What was sequenced was naive CD4+ T cells sorted from blood. Indicated subset: CD45RA+ positively selected. Receptors originate from a woman younger than 45 in good health.

The V and J genes are TRBV2 and TRBJ1-2; D possibly corresponds to TRBD1 (5 bases). CDR1 is SNHLY, CDR2 FYNNEI, per germline. Between the trimmed V and J ends, which lost 4 bases and 10 bases, there was a span of 13 bases. This CDR3 has 12 amino acids. DNA of the CDR3: TGTGCCAGCAGTGGTCAGGGATCCATCTACACCTTC. Residues: CASSGQGSIYTF.

The V call is TRBV5-1, the J call TRBJ2-5; no reliable D call. The DNA end is a closer match to TRBJ2-7, so the J assignment may be wrong. This CDR3 region has 12 residues. Germline V gene sequence: CDR1 SGHRS, CDR2 YFSETQ. The chain's CDR3 is CASSWLGYEQYF. The CDR3, as DNA: TGCGCCAGCAGCTGGCTGGGATACGAGCAGTACTTC.

CDR3 amino acids: CASSFYPARGTEAFF. The CDR3 bases are TGTGCCAGCAGCTTTTATCCCGCCCGGGGGACTGAAGCTTTCTTT. V usage is TRBV11-1 and J usage is TRBJ1-1; TRBD1 might be the D (5 bases). Trimming pared 3 bases from V and 5 bases from J, leaving 16 bases between. This CDR3 has 15 amino acids. Per the germline V gene, CDR1 is SGHAT and CDR2 is FQDESV (reference sequence).

The chain joins TRBV5-5 to TRBJ1-4; D unclear. This CDR3 is 14 amino acids long. The germline V and J ends were trimmed by 4 bases and 5 bases, with 12 bases remaining between them. From germline, CDR1 is SGHKS and CDR2 YYEKEE (reference sequence). CDR3 residues: CASSPTGLNEKLFF. DNA for the CDR3: TGTGCCAGCAGCCCCACGGGCTTAAATGAAAAACTGTTTTTT.

V is TRBV5-1 and J is TRBJ2-7; 12 bases map to TRBD2. The germline gives CDR1 SGHRS, CDR2 YFSETQ. After removal of 0 bases from V and 0 bases from J, the junction contained 1 base not matched to a gene. The CDR3 has 16 amino acids. CDR3 protein: CASSLGLAGDSYEQYF. CDR3 nucleotides: TGCGCCAGCAGCTTGGGACTAGCGGGAGACTCCTACGAGCAGTACTTC. Complete variable domain (other parts from reference TRBV5-1 and TRBJ2-7): KAGVTQTPRYLIKTRGQQVTLSCSPISGHRSVSWYQQTPGQGLQFLFEYFSETQRNKGNFPGRFSGRQFSNSRSEMNVSTLELGDSALYLCASSLGLAGDSYEQYFGPGTRLTVT.

V gene TRBV6-5 combines with J gene TRBJ2-1; the match to TRBD2 covers 8 bases. The CDR3 length is 14 residues. V shed 8 bases and J 4 bases; nucleotides not matched to a gene: 7. In germline, CDR1 is MNHEY, CDR2 SVGAGI. Here the CDR3 DNA reads TGTGCCAGCCAAGGTCCGGGAGGGTACAATGAGCAGTTCTTC. Protein: CASQGPGGYNEQFF.

The chain links TRBV6-1 to TRBJ2-7; D might be TRBD1 or TRBD2, each matching 5 bases. CDR1 is MNHNS and CDR2 is SASEGT in the germline V gene. The CDR3 length is 18 residues. V shed 2 bases and J shed 1 base, with 21 bases lying between them. CDR3 in amino acids: CASSESQRWGRASYEQYF. The CDR3 coding sequence is TGTGCCAGCAGTGAATCGCAGCGGTGGGGCCGAGCTTCCTACGAGCAGTACTTC.

The chain combines TRBV5-5 with TRBJ2-1; 11 bases are shared with TRBD1. The CDR3 spans 19 residues. Trimming cost V 5 bases and J 4 bases; bases outside gene matches: 17. Germline CDR1 reads SGHKS; CDR2 reads YYEKEE (reference sequence). The CDR3: CASSQTPGTGGFKYNEQFF. CDR3 bases: TGTGCCAGCAGTCAAACCCCCGGGACAGGGGGATTCAAGTACAATGAGCAGTTCTTC.

This chain links TRBV5-6 with TRBJ2-7, with 8 positions matching TRBD2. V gave up 4 bases and J gave up 2 bases; unmatched junction bases: 8. CDR1 and CDR2 from the germline V gene are SGHDT and YYEEEE. The CDR3 totals 15 residues. This CDR3 reads CASSGAGVPPYEQYF. DNA for the CDR3: TGTGCCAGCAGCGGAGCGGGAGTCCCTCCCTACGAGCAGTACTTC.

J is TRBJ2-1 and V is TRBV10-2; D may be TRBD1 or TRBD2 (5 bases each). V lost 4 bases and J lost 9, with 19 bases in between. CDR3 size: 15 residues. Germline CDR1 and CDR2: WSHSY and SAAADI. The chain's CDR3 is CASSGRDHGDFEQFF. CDR3 nucleotide sequence: TGCGCCAGCAGTGGTAGGGACCATGGGGATTTTGAGCAGTTCTTC.

V gene TRBV9 combines with J gene TRBJ1-2, with D possibly TRBD1 on 5 matching bases. Germline V gene data show CDR1 as SGDLS and CDR2 as YYNGEE. The V gene lost 4 bases and the J gene lost 5 bases, with 18 bases spanning the gap. The CDR3 contains 15 residues. CDR3 nucleotide sequence: TGTGCCAGCAGCCCAGAATCCGGGACTGATTATGGCTACACCTTC. Residues: CASSPESGTDYGYTF.

The chain carries TRBV10-2 and TRBJ2-5, with TRBD1 matching over 9 bases. With 1 base clipped from V and 5 bases from J, the junction kept 11 bases outside the gene matches. Per germline, CDR1 WSHSY and CDR2 SAAADI. The CDR3 is 17 residues long. The CDR3 region is CASSEFGTGGGWETQYF. CDR3 bases: TGCGCCAGCAGTGAGTTCGGTACAGGGGGCGGCTGGGAGACCCAGTACTTC.

The gene calls are TRBV4-2 and TRBJ2-1; unclear D gene. With 0 bases removed from V and 6 bases from J, the gap between germline ends came to 9 bases. The CDR3 has 14 amino acids. Per germline, CDR1 LGHNA and CDR2 YNFKEQ. The CDR3 is CASSQDVNSNEQFF. CDR3 DNA: TGTGCCAGCAGCCAAGATGTCAACAGCAATGAGCAGTTCTTC.

The genes are TRBV18 and TRBJ1-5; maybe TRBD1 (5 bases). This CDR3 comprises 18 residues. V was trimmed by 3 bases and J by 0 bases, leaving 18 bases between them. Germline V lookup: CDR1 KGHSH, CDR2 LQKENI. This CDR3 reads CASSPGPRGVNSNQPQHF. Here the CDR3 DNA reads TGTGCCAGCTCACCGGGGCCACGTGGGGTTAATAGCAATCAGCCCCAGCATTTT.

The chain has TRBV20-1 and TRBJ2-6; no reliable D call. Germline V gives CDR1 DFQATT, CDR2 SNEGSKA (reference sequence). CDR3 length equals 11 residues. Trimming stripped 0 bases from V and 12 bases from J, with 6 bases between. CDR3 in amino acids: CSARDPAVLTF. The CDR3 nucleotides read TGCAGTGCTAGAGATCCCGCCGTCCTGACTTTC.

This clone was recorded a few times. The chain recombines TRBV19 with TRBJ2-2; D is undetermined. The CDR3 is 11 amino acids. V lost 4 bases and J lost 7, with 4 bases in between. Per germline, CDR1 LNHDA and CDR2 SQIVND (reference sequence). The CDR3 region has the DNA TGTGCCAGTAGTACAGGCGGGGAGCTGTTTTTT. This translates into CASSTGGELFF.

The chain couples TRBV11-3 to TRBJ2-3, with D possibly matching TRBD1 (5 bases). CDR1 and CDR2 from the germline V gene are SGHNT and YENEEA. V was clipped by 5 bases and J by 2 bases, with 11 bases between them. The CDR3 extends over 14 amino acids. The CDR3 reads CASSLQTATDTQYF. The CDR3 nucleotides read TGTGCCAGCAGCCTTCAGACAGCCACAGATACGCAGTATTTT.

V usage is TRBV11-3 and J usage is TRBJ2-7, with 7 bases matching TRBD2. V lost 4 bases, J lost 2 bases, and 5 bases stayed unmatched. The V gene's germline CDR1 is SGHNT and CDR2 YENEEA. The CDR3 is made up of 14 amino acids. The CDR3 sequence: CASSSTSEAYEQYF. The CDR3 DNA sequence: TGTGCCAGCAGCTCTACTAGCGAAGCCTACGAGCAGTACTTC.